This T cell receptor (beta chain) was sequenced during a study of blood T cells in healthy people across ages. Points from the study as a whole: The lack of PBMC sorting stopped any conclusive naive versus antigen-experienced comparison. Per-million-T-cell TCR beta diversity fell roughly linearly with age.

J lost 3 bases, V lost 5 bases, and 14 bases had no gene match. The CDR3 has 19 amino acids. PBMCs, at least 6 million per sample, were isolated. A note on this clonotype: Its antigen is unknown.

Combining a sample-barcoded 5' primer with a J-beta primer mix, a second PCR ran for about 6 to 12 cycles. Each of the cDNA molecules was tagged by a template-switch adaptor with 12 random nucleotides. TCRdb independently ran MiXCR on the 5' RACE reads; one entry per CDR3 protein. This table holds hundreds of thousands of distinct CDR3 sequences, under 45% found once. What was sequenced was blood. The sequence came from a man aged 60-69 years in good health. The V and J genes are TRBV12-3 or TRBV12-4 and TRBJ2-6, with 9 bases identical to TRBD1. The CDR3, as DNA: TGTGCCAGCAGTCGGGGACAGGGAACCCCCCAGGGTGGGGCCAACGTCCTGACTTTC. Its translation: CASSRGQGTPQGGANVLTF.